The 11 T cell receptor beta chains below come from one sample, sequenced in a study of post-analysis software for immune sequencing data. Points from the study as a whole: With TRBV5-6, TRBV5-1 and TRBV20-1 included, about five TRBV segments were more frequent in patients than in controls.

These TCRs' antigens remain unknown. Sequencing libraries made from TCR beta cDNA carried unique molecular identifiers. One entry per CDR3 protein, called by TCRdb with MiXCR from the PCR reads. The sample has fewer than 600,000 distinct CDR3 sequences; around 40% are singletons. The sample consisted of blood. The receptors derive from a girl aged 10 to 17 with multiple sclerosis.

The chain joins TRBV20-1 to TRBJ1-5; a possible D gene is TRBD1 (5 bases). The CDR3 is 14 residues long. V was clipped by 5 bases and J by 0 bases, with 11 bases between them. Per germline, CDR1 DFQATT and CDR2 SNEGSKA (reference sequence). CDR3 sequence reads: CSADGAYSNQPQHF. DNA for the CDR3: TGCAGTGCTGACGGGGCCTATAGCAATCAGCCCCAGCATTTT.

This clonotype was seen a handful of times. The genes are TRBV15 and TRBJ2-5; D tentatively fits TRBD1 or TRBD2 (5 bases each). Germline V CDR1 and CDR2: LNHNV, YYDKDF (reference sequence). The ends were cut back, 0 bases at V and 5 bases at J, with 13 bases in the middle. This CDR3 comprises 15 residues. CDR3 loop: CATSRDVRDGETQYF. The DNA of the CDR3 is TGTGCCACCAGCAGAGATGTCCGGGACGGTGAGACCCAGTACTTC.

This clonotype was picked up a small number of times. The chain has TRBV10-3 and TRBJ2-3, with 12 bases lining up with TRBD2. The CDR3 spans 14 residues. V dropped 6 bases and J dropped 6; count of bases not matched to a gene: 4. In germline, CDR1 is ENHRY, CDR2 SYGVKD. The CDR3 sequence is CAISGLAGTDTQYF. CDR3 nucleotide sequence: TGTGCCATCAGCGGACTAGCGGGAACGGATACGCAGTATTTT.

The gene calls are TRBV12-5 and TRBJ2-7; D call uncertain. The CDR3 spans 17 residues. V lost 3 bases, J lost 1 base, and 19 bases lay in between. Germline V CDR1 and CDR2: LGHNT, FRNRAP. CDR3: CASGFLNPDGRSYEQYF. The CDR3 nucleotides read TGTGCTAGTGGTTTCCTTAACCCCGACGGTAGATCCTACGAGCAGTACTTC.

V gene TRBV6-5 combines with J gene TRBJ2-1; D unresolved. CDR1 and CDR2 (germline): MNHEY, SVGAGI. The CDR3 has 15 amino acids. V lost 2 bases and J 0 bases, leaving 8 bases between the germline ends. The CDR3 sequence: CASSYAANSYNEQFF. The DNA of the CDR3 is TGTGCCAGCAGTTACGCCGCGAACTCCTACAATGAGCAGTTCTTC.

The chain uses TRBV20-1 and TRBJ2-7, with D maybe TRBD2 (6 bases). This CDR3 region has 16 residues. V lost 0 bases to trimming and J lost 3 bases, with 18 bases between them. CDR1 and CDR2 from the germline V gene are DFQATT and SNEGSKA (reference sequence). For the CDR3, the DNA is TGCAGTGCTAGAGAGTTCGGTATAGCGGAGGGCTACGAGCAGTACTTC. Residues: CSAREFGIAEGYEQYF.

This clonotype has just a few counts. The rearrangement links TRBV12-3 or TRBV12-4 to TRBJ1-5, with 7 bases that match TRBD1. CDR3 length: 15 residues. V shed 8 bases and J 2 bases; nucleotides not matched to a gene: 9. In DNA, the CDR3 is TGTGCCAGCTGCCCAGACAGGGTGTGCAATCAGCCCCAGCATTTT. Its protein product is CASCPDRVCNQPQHF.

The chain employs TRBV24-1 and TRBJ2-1, with TRBD1 as a possible D gene (5 bases). Trimming removed 3 bases from V and 0 bases from J, with 11 bases in between. This CDR3 comprises 16 residues. CDR1 and CDR2 (germline): KGHDR, SFDVKD. CDR3 DNA sequence: TGTGCCACCAGTGATGTGGGCGACAGCTCCTACAATGAGCAGTTCTTC. It is translated as CATSDVGDSSYNEQFF.

The chain links TRBV11-2 to TRBJ2-1; TRBD2 matches 14 bases. The length of the CDR3 is 16 residues. CDR1 and CDR2 (germline): SGHAT, FQNNGV. After removal of 5 bases from V and 3 bases from J, the junction contained 3 bases not matched to a gene. This CDR3 reads CASSLGLAGDYNEQFF. In nucleotides, the CDR3 is TGTGCCAGCAGCCTGGGACTAGCGGGAGACTACAATGAGCAGTTCTTC.

This clonotype was seen only a few times. V and J are TRBV29-1 and TRBJ2-7; D not resolved. CDR1 SQVTM and CDR2 ANQGSEA come from the germline V gene. This CDR3 has 13 residues. Trimming took off 3 bases at V and 2 bases at J, with 11 bases between the two ends. The CDR3 reads CSVDSAQTYEQYF. The CDR3 coding sequence is TGCAGCGTTGATTCCGCCCAGACCTACGAGCAGTACTTC.

The rearrangement joins TRBV20-1 to TRBJ2-3, with 8 bases aligning to TRBD2. Germline V lookup: CDR1 DFQATT, CDR2 SNEGSKA (reference sequence). CDR3 length: 16 residues. Trimming removed 0 bases from V and 0 bases from J; junction bases left unmatched: 5. The CDR3: CSARDVASGSTDTQYF. The CDR3, as DNA: TGCAGTGCTAGAGATGTGGCTAGCGGGAGCACAGATACGCAGTATTTT.